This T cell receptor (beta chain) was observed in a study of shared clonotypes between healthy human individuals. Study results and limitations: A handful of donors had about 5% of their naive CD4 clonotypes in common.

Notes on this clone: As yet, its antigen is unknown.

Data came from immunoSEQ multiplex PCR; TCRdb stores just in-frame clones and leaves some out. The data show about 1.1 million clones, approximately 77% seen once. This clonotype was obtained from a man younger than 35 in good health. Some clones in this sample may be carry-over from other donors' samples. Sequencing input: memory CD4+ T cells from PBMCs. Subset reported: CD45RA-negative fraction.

This CDR3 is CASRRTVNTEAFF. CDR3 sequence (DNA): TGTGCCAGCAGGAGGACCGTAAACACTGAAGCTTTCTTT. The rearrangement joins TRBV7-2 to TRBJ1-1; no reliable D call. CDR1 SGHTA and CDR2 FQGNSA come from the germline V gene. This CDR3 has 13 residues. V was cut by 6 bases and J by 2 bases, with 10 bases left in between.